Listed below are T cell receptor beta chains from one sample, sequenced in a study of technical replicates of blood from a handful of donors. Some clones are missing from TCRdb's copy, which holds only in-frame ones; the method was immunoSEQ multiplex PCR. Altogether under 90,000 clones are present, roughly 94% being singletons, with the ten largest covering approximately 0.25%. The sequencing sample was made of T cells isolated from PBMCs. Source of these receptors: a human donor in good health. Each CDR3 is given with its conserved first and last residue. D genes are given only for firm matches. Expanded clones get a size class; other rows say once, few or many, or leave the size out.

>TRBD1|TRBV28|TRBJ1-2|-
CASGLRGYYGYTF
TGTGCCAGCGGGCTCAGGGGGTACTATGGCTACACCTTC
>TRBD1|TRBV28|TRBJ1-5|once
CASNGGGTQPQHF
TGTGCCAGCAACGGAGGGGGCACTCAGCCCCAGCATTTT
>TRBD2|TRBV7-6|TRBJ2-5|-
CASSVEETSATQYF
TGTGCCAGCAGCGTAGAAGAGACTAGCGCGACCCAGTACTTC
>-|TRBV27|TRBJ2-1|-
CASRPSQFISYNEQFF
TGTGCCAGCAGACCTAGCCAATTCATATCCTACAATGAGCAGTTCTTC
>TRBD1|TRBV6-5|TRBJ1-1|-
CASSSETGTFF
TGTGCCAGCAGTTCAGAGACAGGGACTTTCTTT
>-|TRBV12-5|TRBJ1-2|few
CASGLRRSDGYTF
TGTGCTAGTGGTTTGCGGCGGTCAGATGGCTACACCTTC
>TRBD1|TRBV28|TRBJ1-2|-
CASSLSLYRDRSLSANYGYTF
TGTGCCAGCAGTTTATCCCTATACCGGGACAGGTCGCTCTCAGCTAACTATGGCTACACCTTC
>TRBD1|TRBV7-9|TRBJ2-3|-
CASSSDRESRDTQYF
TGTGCCAGCAGCTCAGACAGGGAGAGTCGAGATACGCAGTATTTT
>TRBD1|TRBV4-1|TRBJ1-1|few
CASSQNPRFGQAIMNTEAFF
TGCGCCAGCAGCCAGAACCCACGCTTTGGACAGGCGATAATGAACACTGAAGCTTTCTTT
>TRBD2|TRBV11-3|TRBJ2-7|-
CASSLGVSGGASHEQYF
TGTGCCAGCAGCTTAGGAGTCAGCGGGGGGGCCTCCCACGAGCAGTACTTC
>TRBD1|TRBV30|TRBJ1-2|-
CARTALGQGALSYGYTF
TGTGCCCGAACGGCTCTGGGACAGGGGGCTTTAAGCTATGGCTACACCTTC
>TRBD2|TRBV5-1|TRBJ2-2|-
CASSWGLARTGELFF
TGCGCCAGCAGCTGGGGACTAGCGAGGACCGGGGAGCTGTTTTTT
>TRBD2|TRBV6-5|TRBJ2-1|-
CASSSLPGLDWDEQFF
TGTGCCAGCAGTTCACTACCGGGACTAGATTGGGATGAGCAGTTCTTC
>TRBD1|TRBV12-5|TRBJ2-7|-
CASGPGQGDNEQYF
TGTGCTAGTGGACCGGGACAGGGTGATAACGAGCAGTACTTC
>-|TRBV6-1|TRBJ2-5|-
CASSETQETQYF
TGTGCCAGCAGTGAAACACAAGAGACCCAGTACTTC
>-|TRBV10-1|TRBJ2-3|-
CASSDSTGFGADTQYF
TGCGCCAGCAGTGACTCCACAGGGTTTGGCGCAGATACGCAGTATTTT
>-|TRBV6-4|TRBJ1-6|-
CASSDSIGGSPLHF
TGTGCCAGCAGTGACTCGATCGGCGGTTCACCCCTCCACTTT
>TRBD1|TRBV10-3|TRBJ1-1|-
CAISTGQGMNTEAFF
TGTGCCATCAGTACGGGACAGGGAATGAACACTGAAGCTTTCTTT
>-|TRBV5-1|TRBJ2-3|-
CASAARDHQTDTQYF
TGCGCCAGCGCGGCTCGGGATCACCAAACAGATACGCAGTATTTT
>-|TRBV29-1|TRBJ1-2|-
CSVLREFNYGYTF
TGCAGCGTTTTACGGGAGTTTAACTATGGCTACACCTTC
>TRBD1|TRBV29-1|TRBJ1-3|-
CSGTGLDGNTIYF
TGCAGCGGGACAGGGCTCGACGGAAACACCATATATTTT
>-|TRBV10-1|TRBJ2-5|-
CASASEETQYF
TGCGCCAGTGCTAGCGAAGAGACCCAGTACTTC
>-|TRBV4-1|TRBJ1-1|-
CASSHLKTQTVNTEAFF
TGCGCCAGCAGCCACCTCAAAACCCAAACAGTGAACACTGAAGCTTTCTTT
>TRBD1|TRBV2|TRBJ1-6|once
CASSGPGGAHSPLHF
TGTGCCAGCAGTGGGCCAGGGGGCGCGCATTCACCCCTCCACTTT
>-|TRBV5-6|TRBJ1-2|-
CASSRANQASSGYTF
TGTGCCAGCAGCAGGGCCAACCAGGCGTCTAGCGGCTACACCTTC
>-|TRBV7-6|TRBJ2-7|-
CASSLDVQTSYEQYF
TGTGCCAGCAGCTTAGACGTACAGACGAGCTACGAGCAGTACTTC
>-|TRBV7-3|TRBJ2-3|-
CASSLSGGSDAIIDTQYF
TGTGCCAGCAGCTTATCTGGCGGATCTGACGCCATTATAGATACGCAGTATTTT
>-|TRBV7-2|TRBJ2-3|-
CASSLNRAADTQYF
TGTGCCAGCAGCTTGAACAGGGCCGCAGATACGCAGTATTTT
>-|TRBV25-1|TRBJ2-7|-
CASSHRLPGSVIDEQYF
TGTGCCAGCAGTCATCGACTTCCAGGGTCTGTCATAGACGAGCAGTACTTC
>-|TRBV6-6|TRBJ2-7|few
CASSYAPGLMVEQYF
TGTGCCAGCAGTTACGCCCCGGGACTCATGGTAGAGCAGTACTTC
>-|TRBV5-1|TRBJ2-6|-
CASSTQATGANVLTF
TGCGCCAGCAGTACCCAGGCGACTGGGGCCAACGTCCTGACTTTC
>-|TRBV5-1|TRBJ2-3|-
CASSFARNRVYTQYF
TGCGCCAGCAGCTTCGCGAGGAACAGGGTATATACGCAGTATTTT
>TRBD1|TRBV6-1|TRBJ1-4|-
CASSWGTGLNEKLFF
TGTGCCAGCAGCTGGGGGACAGGCCTTAATGAAAAACTGTTTTTT
>-|TRBV6-1|TRBJ1-3|-
CASSERLLVPGNTIYF
TGTGCCAGCAGTGAACGATTGTTAGTCCCTGGAAACACCATATATTTT
>TRBD1|TRBV28|TRBJ1-1|-
CASSLSSFGTGGHTEAFF
TGTGCCAGCAGTTTATCTTCATTTGGGACAGGGGGACACACTGAAGCTTTCTTT
>-|TRBV15|TRBJ2-1|-
CATSRDLIRGSYNEQFF
TGTGCCACCAGCAGAGATCTAATCAGGGGCTCCTACAATGAGCAGTTCTTC
>-|TRBV5-4|TRBJ1-2|-
CASSLSRSYGYTF
TGTGCCAGCAGCTTGTCCAGATCCTATGGCTACACCTTC
>TRBD2|TRBV2|TRBJ2-5|-
CASSLSLASGGAGQETQYF
TGTGCCAGCAGCCTTTCATTGGCTAGCGGGGGGGCGGGGCAAGAGACCCAGTACTTC
>-|TRBV4-1|TRBJ1-2|once
CASSQALRGIGYTF
TGCGCCAGCAGCCAAGCACTCCGGGGGATTGGCTACACCTTC
>-|TRBV6-1|TRBJ2-5|-
CASSQRDQETQYF
TGTGCCAGCTCACAGAGAGACCAAGAGACCCAGTACTTC
>-|TRBV7-9|TRBJ1-1|-
CASSLVGGQEAFF
TGTGCCAGCAGCTTAGTGGGGGGGCAGGAGGCTTTCTTT
>TRBD1|TRBV29-1|TRBJ2-7|-
CSVGTVYEQYF
TGCAGCGTCGGGACAGTCTACGAGCAGTACTTC
>-|TRBV7-6|TRBJ1-1|-
CASSFDSGGRYTEAFF
TGTGCCAGCAGCTTCGACAGTGGGGGCCGGTACACTGAAGCTTTCTTT
>TRBD1|TRBV19|TRBJ1-2|-
CASIVSTGQGNYGYTF
TGTGCCAGTATAGTTTCCACCGGACAGGGGAACTATGGCTACACCTTC
>-|TRBV10-2|TRBJ1-3|-
CASSESNLRDIRGGNTIYF
TGCGCCAGCAGTGAGTCGAATCTGAGGGATATCCGAGGAGGAAACACCATATATTTT
>TRBD2|TRBV2|TRBJ2-1|once
CASSRGTSGYNEQFF
TGTGCCAGCAGTCGAGGGACTAGCGGATACAATGAGCAGTTCTTC
>TRBD2|TRBV18|TRBJ2-1|-
CASTEATSGRDKQFF
TGTGCCAGCACCGAAGCCACTAGCGGGAGAGATAAGCAGTTCTTC
>-|TRBV2|TRBJ1-1|-
CASSEGSGSGITEAFF
TGTGCCAGCAGTGAAGGGTCGGGGTCCGGAATCACTGAAGCTTTCTTT
>-|TRBV5-1|TRBJ2-7|-
CASRLTGFSYEQYF
TGCGCCAGCAGGCTGACAGGATTCTCCTACGAGCAGTACTTC